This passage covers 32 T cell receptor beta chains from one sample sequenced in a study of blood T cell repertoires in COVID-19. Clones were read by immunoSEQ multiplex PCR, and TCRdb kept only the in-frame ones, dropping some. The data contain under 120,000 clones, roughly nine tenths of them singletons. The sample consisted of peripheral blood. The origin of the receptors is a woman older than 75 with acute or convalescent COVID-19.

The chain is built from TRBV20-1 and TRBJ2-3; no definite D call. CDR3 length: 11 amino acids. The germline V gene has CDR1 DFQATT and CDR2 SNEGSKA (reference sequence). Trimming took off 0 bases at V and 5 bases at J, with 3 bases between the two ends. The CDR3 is CSARDLDTQYF. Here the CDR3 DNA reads TGCAGTGCTAGAGATCTAGATACGCAGTATTTT.

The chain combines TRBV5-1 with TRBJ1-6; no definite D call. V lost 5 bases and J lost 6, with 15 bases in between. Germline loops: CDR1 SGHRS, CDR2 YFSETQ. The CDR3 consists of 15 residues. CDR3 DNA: TGCGCCAGCAGTCTCCTCCCAGGCATTAATTCACCCCTCCACTTT. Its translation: CASSLLPGINSPLHF.

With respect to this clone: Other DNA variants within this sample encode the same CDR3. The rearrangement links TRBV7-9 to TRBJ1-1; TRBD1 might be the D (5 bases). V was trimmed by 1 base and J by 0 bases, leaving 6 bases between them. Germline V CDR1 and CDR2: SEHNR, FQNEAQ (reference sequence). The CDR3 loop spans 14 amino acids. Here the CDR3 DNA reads TGTGCCAGCAGCTTAGGACAGATGAACACTGAAGCTTTCTTT. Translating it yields CASSLGQMNTEAFF.

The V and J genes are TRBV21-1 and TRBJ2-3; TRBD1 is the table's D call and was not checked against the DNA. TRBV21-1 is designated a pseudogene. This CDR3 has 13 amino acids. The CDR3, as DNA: TGTGCCAGCAGCAAAGGTAGGCCAGGTACGCAGTATTTT. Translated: CASSKGRPGTQYF.

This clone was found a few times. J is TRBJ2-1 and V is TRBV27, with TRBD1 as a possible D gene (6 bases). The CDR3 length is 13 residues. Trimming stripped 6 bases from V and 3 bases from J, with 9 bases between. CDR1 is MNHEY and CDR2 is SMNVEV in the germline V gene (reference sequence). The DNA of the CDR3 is TGTGCCAGCAGGCAGGGGCTCTACAATGAGCAGTTCTTC. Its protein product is CASRQGLYNEQFF.

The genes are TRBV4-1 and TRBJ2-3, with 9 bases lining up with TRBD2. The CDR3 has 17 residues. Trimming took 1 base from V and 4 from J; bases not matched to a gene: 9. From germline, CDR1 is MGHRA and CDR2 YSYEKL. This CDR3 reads CASSQVPRGTSSDTQYF. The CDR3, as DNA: TGCGCCAGCAGCCAAGTTCCACGGGGGACTAGCTCAGATACGCAGTATTTT.

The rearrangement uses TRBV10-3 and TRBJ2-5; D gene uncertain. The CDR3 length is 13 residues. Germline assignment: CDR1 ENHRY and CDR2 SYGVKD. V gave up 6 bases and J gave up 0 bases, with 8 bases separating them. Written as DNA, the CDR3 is TGTGCCATCAGGAACTCCGACCAAGAGACCCAGTACTTC. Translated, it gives CAIRNSDQETQYF.

The CDR3 protein is CAWSGLLNTGELFF. The DNA for the CDR3 is TGTGCCTGGAGTGGACTTTTGAACACCGGGGAGCTGTTTTTT. The chain recombines TRBV30 with TRBJ2-2; unclear D gene. Trimming stripped 1 base from V and 1 base from J, with 7 bases between. CDR3 length: 14 amino acids. Germline-derived CDR1 and CDR2 are GTSNPN and SVGIG (reference sequence).

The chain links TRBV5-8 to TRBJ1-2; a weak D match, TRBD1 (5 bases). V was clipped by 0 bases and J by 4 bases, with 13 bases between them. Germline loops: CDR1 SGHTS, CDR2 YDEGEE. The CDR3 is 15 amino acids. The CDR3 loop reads CASSLARGSSYGYTF. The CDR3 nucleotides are TGTGCCAGCAGCTTGGCACGGGGGTCCAGCTATGGCTACACCTTC.

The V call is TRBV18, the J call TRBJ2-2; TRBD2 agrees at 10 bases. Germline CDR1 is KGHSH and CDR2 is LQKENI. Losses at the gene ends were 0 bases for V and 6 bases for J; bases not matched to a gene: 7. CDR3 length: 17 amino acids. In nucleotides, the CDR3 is TGTGCCAGCTCACCACCGAGCGGGGGGGCCCACGCCGGGGAGCTGTTTTTT. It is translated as CASSPPSGGAHAGELFF.

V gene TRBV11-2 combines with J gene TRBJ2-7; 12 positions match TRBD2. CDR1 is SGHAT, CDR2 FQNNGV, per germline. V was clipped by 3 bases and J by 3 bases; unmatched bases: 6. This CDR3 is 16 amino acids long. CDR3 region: CASSLQLAGGYYEQYF. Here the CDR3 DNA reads TGTGCCAGCAGCTTGCAGCTAGCGGGGGGGTACTACGAGCAGTACTTC.

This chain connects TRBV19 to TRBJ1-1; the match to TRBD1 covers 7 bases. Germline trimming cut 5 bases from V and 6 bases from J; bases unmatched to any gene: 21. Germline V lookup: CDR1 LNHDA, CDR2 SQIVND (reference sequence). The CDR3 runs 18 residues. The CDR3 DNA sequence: TGTGCCAGTAGTCTCCATAACCCAACAGGGGCAGTTTTCTCTGAAGCTTTCTTT. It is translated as CASSLHNPTGAVFSEAFF.

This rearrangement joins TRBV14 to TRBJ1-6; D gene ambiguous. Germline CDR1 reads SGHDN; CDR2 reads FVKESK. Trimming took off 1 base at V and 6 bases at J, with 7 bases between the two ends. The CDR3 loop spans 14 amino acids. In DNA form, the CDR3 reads TGTGCCAGCAGCCAAGCAACGGGTAATTCACCCCTCCACTTT. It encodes CASSQATGNSPLHF.

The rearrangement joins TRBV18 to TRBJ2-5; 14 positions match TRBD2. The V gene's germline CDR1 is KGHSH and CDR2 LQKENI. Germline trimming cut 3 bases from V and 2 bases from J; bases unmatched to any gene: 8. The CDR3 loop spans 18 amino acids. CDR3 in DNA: TGTGCCAGCTCACCGCAGAGACTAGCGGGGGGGCTTCAAGAGACCCAGTACTTC. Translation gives CASSPQRLAGGLQETQYF.

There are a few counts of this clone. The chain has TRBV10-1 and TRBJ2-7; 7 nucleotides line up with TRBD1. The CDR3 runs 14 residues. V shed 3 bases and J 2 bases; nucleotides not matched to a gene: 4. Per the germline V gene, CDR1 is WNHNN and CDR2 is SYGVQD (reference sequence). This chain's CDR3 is CASSEGGRPYEQYF. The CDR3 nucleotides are TGCGCCAGCAGTGAAGGGGGCAGACCCTACGAGCAGTACTTC.

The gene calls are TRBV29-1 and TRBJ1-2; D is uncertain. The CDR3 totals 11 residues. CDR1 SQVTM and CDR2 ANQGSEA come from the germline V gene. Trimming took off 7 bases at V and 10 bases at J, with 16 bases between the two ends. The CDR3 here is CSAGPAGFYTF. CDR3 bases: TGCAGCGCTGGCCCCGCGGGGTTCTACACCTTC.

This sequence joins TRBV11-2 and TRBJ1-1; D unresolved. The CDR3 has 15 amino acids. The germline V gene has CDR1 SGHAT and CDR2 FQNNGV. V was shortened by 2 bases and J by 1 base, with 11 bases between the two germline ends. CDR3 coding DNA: TGTGCCAGCAGCTTACAGGCCCGGGGGAACACTGAAGCTTTCTTT. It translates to CASSLQARGNTEAFF.

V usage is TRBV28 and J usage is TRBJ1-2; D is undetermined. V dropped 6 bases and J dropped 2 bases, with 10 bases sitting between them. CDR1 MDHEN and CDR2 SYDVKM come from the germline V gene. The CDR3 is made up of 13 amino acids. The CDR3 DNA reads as TGTGCCAGCAGCGCCCCCGCGAACTATGGCTACACCTTC. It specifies CASSAPANYGYTF.

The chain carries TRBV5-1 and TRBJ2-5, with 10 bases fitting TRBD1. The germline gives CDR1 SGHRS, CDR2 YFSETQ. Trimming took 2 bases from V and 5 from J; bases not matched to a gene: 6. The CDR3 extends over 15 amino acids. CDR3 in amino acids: CASSLWTGGEETQYF. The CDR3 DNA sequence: TGCGCCAGCAGCTTATGGACAGGGGGTGAGGAGACCCAGTACTTC.

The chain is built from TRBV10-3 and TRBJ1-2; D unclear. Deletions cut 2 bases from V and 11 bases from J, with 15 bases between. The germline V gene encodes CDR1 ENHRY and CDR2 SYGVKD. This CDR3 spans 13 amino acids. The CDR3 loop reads CAISEDLGRQYTF. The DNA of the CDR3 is TGTGCCATCAGTGAGGATCTCGGGAGACAATACACCTTC.

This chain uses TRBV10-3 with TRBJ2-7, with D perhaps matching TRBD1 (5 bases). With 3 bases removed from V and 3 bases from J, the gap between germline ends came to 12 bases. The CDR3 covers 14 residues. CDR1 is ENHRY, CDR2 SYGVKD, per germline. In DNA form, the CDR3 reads TGTGCCATCAGTGACAGGGCTGGAGTCTACGAGCAGTACTTC. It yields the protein CAISDRAGVYEQYF.

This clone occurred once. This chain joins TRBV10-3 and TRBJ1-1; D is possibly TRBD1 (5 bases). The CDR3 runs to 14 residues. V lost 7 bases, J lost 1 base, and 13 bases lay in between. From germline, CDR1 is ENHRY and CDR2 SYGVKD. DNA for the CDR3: TGTGCCATCACCCCAGGGATTAAGAACACTGAAGCTTTCTTT. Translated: CAITPGIKNTEAFF.

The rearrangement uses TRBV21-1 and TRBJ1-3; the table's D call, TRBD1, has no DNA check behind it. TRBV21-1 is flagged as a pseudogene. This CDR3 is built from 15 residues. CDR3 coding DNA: TGTGCCAGCAGCAAGGTCAAGATGTGGCCCAAAACCATATATTTT. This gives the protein CASSKVKMWPKTIYF.

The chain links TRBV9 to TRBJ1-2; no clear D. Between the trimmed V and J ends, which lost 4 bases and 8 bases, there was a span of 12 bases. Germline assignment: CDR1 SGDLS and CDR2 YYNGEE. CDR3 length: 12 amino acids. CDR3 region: CASSQGLWGYTF. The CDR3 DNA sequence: TGTGCCAGCAGCCAAGGACTGTGGGGCTACACCTTC.

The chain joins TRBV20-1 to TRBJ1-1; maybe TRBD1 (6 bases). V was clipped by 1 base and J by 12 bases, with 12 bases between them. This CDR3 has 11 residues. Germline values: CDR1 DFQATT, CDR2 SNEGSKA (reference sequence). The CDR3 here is CSARATGSPFF. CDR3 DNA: TGCAGTGCTAGAGCTACAGGGTCTCCTTTCTTT.

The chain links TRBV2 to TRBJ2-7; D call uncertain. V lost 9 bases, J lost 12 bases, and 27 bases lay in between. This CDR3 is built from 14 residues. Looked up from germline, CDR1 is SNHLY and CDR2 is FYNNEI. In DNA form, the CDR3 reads TGTGCCAGTGAACCTCAGAGGAGCTCCATCTCTCCGTACTTC. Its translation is CASEPQRSSISPYF.

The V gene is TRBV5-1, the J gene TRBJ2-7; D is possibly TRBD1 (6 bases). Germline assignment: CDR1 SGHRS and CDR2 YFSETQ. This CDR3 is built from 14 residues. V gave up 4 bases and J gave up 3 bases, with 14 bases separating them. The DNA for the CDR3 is TGCGCCAGCAGCCTCCTGGACAGAGACTACGAGCAGTACTTC. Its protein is CASSLLDRDYEQYF.

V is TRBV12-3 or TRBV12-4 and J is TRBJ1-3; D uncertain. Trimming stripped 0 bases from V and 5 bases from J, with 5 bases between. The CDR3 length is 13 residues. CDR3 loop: CASSLAGRNTIYF. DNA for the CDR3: TGTGCCAGCAGTTTAGCGGGCCGAAACACCATATATTTT.

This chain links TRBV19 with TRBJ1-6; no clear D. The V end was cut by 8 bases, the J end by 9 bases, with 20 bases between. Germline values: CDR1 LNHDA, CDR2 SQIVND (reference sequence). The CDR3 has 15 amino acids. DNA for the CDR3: TGTGCCAGTGGAACGGGGTCGATGTATGGTTCACCCCTCCACTTT. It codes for CASGTGSMYGSPLHF.

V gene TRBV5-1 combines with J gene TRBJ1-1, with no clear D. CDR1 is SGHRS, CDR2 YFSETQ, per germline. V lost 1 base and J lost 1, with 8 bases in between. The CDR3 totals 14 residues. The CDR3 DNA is TGCGCCAGCAGCTTGCTCGAGCCGAACACTGAAGCTTTCTTT. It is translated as CASSLLEPNTEAFF.

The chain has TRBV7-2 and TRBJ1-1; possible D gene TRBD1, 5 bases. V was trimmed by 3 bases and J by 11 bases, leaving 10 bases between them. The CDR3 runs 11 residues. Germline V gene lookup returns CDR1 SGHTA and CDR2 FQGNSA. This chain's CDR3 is CASSFLGTAFF. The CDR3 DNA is TGTGCCAGCAGCTTTTTGGGGACTGCTTTCTTT.

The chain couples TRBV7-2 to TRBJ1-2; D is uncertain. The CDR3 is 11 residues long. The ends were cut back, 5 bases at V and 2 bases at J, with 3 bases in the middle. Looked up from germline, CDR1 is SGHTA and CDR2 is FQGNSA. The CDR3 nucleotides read TGTGCCAGCAGCCTCAACTATGGCTACACCTTC. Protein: CASSLNYGYTF.